This T cell receptor beta chain is from a study of T cells in women clearing cervical HPV infection. Study observations and caveats: Timing of associations relative to infection is unclear; T-cell subsets were not isolated. Controls had more TRBV6-7 (about 0.16%) than cases (about 0.11%).

Looked up from germline, CDR1 is KGHSH and CDR2 is LQKENI. CDR3 length: 11 residues. Between the trimmed V and J ends, which lost 4 bases and 6 bases, there was a span of 6 bases. Repertoires were generated with immunoSEQ multiplex PCR, while TCRdb's copy carries only in-frame clones and drops some. In total, the table holds about 14,000 clones. Worth noting for this clone: The antigen is undetermined. The sequence runs out 3 residues before the end of the CDR3; the remainder is reconstructed from the germline J gene.

This chain uses TRBV18 with TRBJ1-1; D is undetermined. Sequencing was carried out using blood buffy coat. This clonotype was sampled from a woman between 18 and 70 years old with a cervical HPV16 infection that either progressed to CIN3+ or cleared (not recorded which). This CDR3 is CASSQGSEAFF. The DNA read from the CDR3 is TGTGCCAGCTCACAGGGCTCTGAA.